These T cell receptor beta chains were read from a single sample in a study of PD-1 blockade in classical Hodgkin lymphoma. Method: immunoSEQ multiplex PCR; TCRdb's copy keeps in-frame clones and lacks some. Of 25,000 to 35,000 clones detected, approximately 72% appear once; the ten largest clones hold approximately 3.6%. Source: peripheral blood mononuclear cells (PBMCs), taken before the fourth cycle of nivolumab. The source is a human donor with classical Hodgkin lymphoma. CDR3s include the opening cysteine and the closing phenylalanine or tryptophan.

j_gene	v_gene	CDR3aa
TRBJ2-1	TRBV5-1	CASSLGGSYNEQFF
TRBJ1-5	TRBV30	CAWSDGGNQPQHF
TRBJ2-1	TRBV7-2	CASSLGFAGVGNEQFF
TRBJ2-1	TRBV15	CATSGGPVEQFF
TRBJ2-3	TRBV18	CASSSRLATDTQYF
TRBJ1-2	TRBV7-8	CASSLVPGQGIGGYGYTF
TRBJ1-1	TRBV18	CASSPPPIERTEAFF
TRBJ1-1	TRBV27	CASSQRDRPLSF
TRBJ2-5	TRBV30	CAWSVRKETQYF
TRBJ2-5	TRBV7-9	CASSAIRTGGLGETQYF
TRBJ2-7	TRBV7-2	CASSRRGSSYEQYF
TRBJ2-4	TRBV7-9	CASSFGVAKNIQYF
TRBJ2-1	TRBV5-4	CASSPHPNEQFF
TRBJ2-1	TRBV30	CAWSVVAGAGEQFF
TRBJ2-7	TRBV30	CAWSVLSGVYEQYF
TRBJ2-3	TRBV11-2	CASSLPPWRGGADTQYF
TRBJ2-7	TRBV16	CASTQKLGLGQYF
TRBJ1-4	TRBV15	CATSRDPPGGNEKLFF
TRBJ2-2	TRBV9	CASSASGGAGVTGELFF
TRBJ2-1	TRBV18	CASSLADLYNEQFF
TRBJ2-7	TRBV30	CAWTATPGSEQYF
TRBJ1-5	TRBV7-6	CASSLEVPEYSNQPQHF
TRBJ2-3	TRBV7-2	CASSLNLAGVRTDTQYF
TRBJ2-3	TRBV7-2	CASSLVGLAGGSDTQYF
TRBJ1-3	TRBV27	CASSPTSGSSGNTIYF
TRBJ2-7	TRBV28	CASSSGTSGYEQYF
TRBJ2-7	TRBV18	CASSPRLTGAYEQYF
TRBJ1-1	TRBV18	CASSPTSEAEAFF
TRBJ2-2	TRBV7-8	CASSRDSPYTGELFF
TRBJ2-1	TRBV7-7	CASSLGQGNNEQFF
TRBJ1-2	TRBV18	CASSPSGEGGYTF
TRBJ2-5	TRBV15	CATSRDSWTSGGQIQETQYF
TRBJ2-3	TRBV4-2	CASSQGVLAGTADTQYF
TRBJ1-3	TRBV27	CASSPGGWTSGNTIYF
TRBJ1-1	TRBV11-2	CASRQGTGNTEAFF
TRBJ1-5	TRBV6-6	CASTGTGKDQPQHF
TRBJ2-1	TRBV5-4	CASSFGEGLLNEQFF
TRBJ1-1	TRBV27	CASSTWVNTEAFF
TRBJ2-2	TRBV5-1	CASSWGQGRNTGELFF
TRBJ1-4	TRBV27	CATQVEPSNEKLFF
TRBJ2-3	TRBV7-9	CASSSFSGASTDTQYF
TRBJ2-3	TRBV19	CASSDIATYVADTQYF
TRBJ1-1	TRBV6-5	CASSRQGYTEAFF
TRBJ1-2	TRBV6-6	CASTSTGIYGYTF
TRBJ2-2	TRBV5-4	CASSYLTGNPGELFF
TRBJ1-2	TRBV5-1	CASSLGTDSINYGYTF
TRBJ2-7	TRBV13	CASSQGQGTNSYEQYF
TRBJ1-5	TRBV5-8	CASSLSDGTYSNQPQHF
.	TRBV20-1	CSASYEQYF
TRBJ2-3	TRBV18	CASSPGGGADTQYF
TRBJ2-1	TRBV6-1	CASRGLWGTYNEQFF
TRBJ2-7	TRBV5-6	CASSSTRTSPEQYF
TRBJ1-2	TRBV4-2	CASSLGRGADGYTF
TRBJ1-1	TRBV1	CTSSPRGNTEAFF
TRBJ2-5	TRBV18	CASSPRAGGPGETQYF